Listed here is a single T cell receptor beta chain. The data derive from a study of blood T cell repertoires in COVID-19. On the study more broadly: The United States, Italy and Spain were the sources of the acute and convalescent COVID-19 samples. Sample material is recorded as cDNA or gDNA derived from T cells, B-cell-depleted T cells, or PBMCs.

Unmatched junction bases numbered 16, after V lost 6 bases and J lost 1 base. From germline, CDR1 is LNHDA and CDR2 SQIVND (reference sequence). This CDR3 has 19 residues. In the authors' methods: Reference gene primer amplification gave nucleated cell count estimates. Repertoires were generated with immunoSEQ multiplex PCR, while TCRdb's copy carries only in-frame clones and drops some. V and J calls and clone size come straight from that table; D and trimming were deduced from the DNA. This sample has roughly 180,000 clones, with 76% found just once. The rearrangement joins TRBV19 to TRBJ1-5; TRBD1 matches 9 bases. The receptor was isolated from a woman aged 45-65 years with active or convalescent COVID-19. Sequenced input: peripheral blood. The CDR3 here is CASSFRGQGSVKSNQPQHF. The CDR3 DNA follows: TGTGCCAGTAGCTTCCGGGGACAGGGAAGTGTGAAAAGCAATCAGCCCCAGCATTTT. Full variable domain (rest looked up from reference TRBV19 and TRBJ1-5): DGGITQSPKYLFRKEGQNVTLSCEQNLNHDAMYWYRQDPGQGLRLIYYSQIVNDFQKGDIAEGYSVSREKKESFPLTVTSAQKNPTAFYLCASSFRGQGSVKSNQPQHFGDGTRLSIL.